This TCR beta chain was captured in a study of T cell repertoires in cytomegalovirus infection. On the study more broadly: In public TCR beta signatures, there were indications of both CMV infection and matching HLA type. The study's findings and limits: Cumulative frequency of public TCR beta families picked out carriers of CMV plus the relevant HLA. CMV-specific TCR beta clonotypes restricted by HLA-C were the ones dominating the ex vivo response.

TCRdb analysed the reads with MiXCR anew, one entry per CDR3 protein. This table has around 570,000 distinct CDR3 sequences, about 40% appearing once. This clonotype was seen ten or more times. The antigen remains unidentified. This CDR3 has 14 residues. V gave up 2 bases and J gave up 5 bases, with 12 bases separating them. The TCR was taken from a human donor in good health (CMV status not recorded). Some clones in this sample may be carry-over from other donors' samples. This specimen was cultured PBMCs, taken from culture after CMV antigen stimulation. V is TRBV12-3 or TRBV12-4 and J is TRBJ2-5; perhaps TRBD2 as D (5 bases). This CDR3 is CASSLSGLGETQYF. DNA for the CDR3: TGTGCCAGCAGTTTAAGCGGTTTGGGGGAGACCCAGTACTTC.